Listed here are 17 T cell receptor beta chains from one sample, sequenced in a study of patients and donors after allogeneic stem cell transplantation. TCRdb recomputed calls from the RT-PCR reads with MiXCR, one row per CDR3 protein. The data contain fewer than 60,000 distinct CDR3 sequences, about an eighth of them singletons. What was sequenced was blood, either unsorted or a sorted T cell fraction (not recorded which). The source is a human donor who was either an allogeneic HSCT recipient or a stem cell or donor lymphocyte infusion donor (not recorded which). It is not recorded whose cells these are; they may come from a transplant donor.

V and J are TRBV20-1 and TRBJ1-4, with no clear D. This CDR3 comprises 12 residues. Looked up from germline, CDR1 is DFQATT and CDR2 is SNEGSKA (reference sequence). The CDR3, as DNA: TGCAGCGCGGGATTGCCTAATGAAAAACTGTTTTTT. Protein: CSAGLPNEKLFF.

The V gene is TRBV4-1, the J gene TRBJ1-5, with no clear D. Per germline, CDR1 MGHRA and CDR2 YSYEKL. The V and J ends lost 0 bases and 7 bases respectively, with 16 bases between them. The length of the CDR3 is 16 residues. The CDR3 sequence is CASSQDPSMWGQPQHF. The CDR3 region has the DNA TGCGCCAGCAGCCAAGACCCCTCGATGTGGGGACAGCCCCAGCATTTT.

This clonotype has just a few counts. This chain's CDR3 is CASSIGGYSYNEQFF. DNA of the CDR3: TGTGCCAGTAGTATTGGCGGGTACTCCTACAATGAGCAGTTCTTC. The chain combines TRBV19 with TRBJ2-1; D may be TRBD2 (5 bases). The CDR3 length is 15 residues. The V end was cut by 3 bases, the J end by 0 bases, with 9 bases between. Germline V CDR1 and CDR2: LNHDA, SQIVND (reference sequence). The whole variable domain, filled in from reference TRBV19 and TRBJ2-1, reads DGGITQSPKYLFRKEGQNVTLSCEQNLNHDAMYWYRQDPGQGLRLIYYSQIVNDFQKGDIAEGYSVSREKKESFPLTVTSAQKNPTAFYLCASSIGGYSYNEQFFGPGTRLTVL.

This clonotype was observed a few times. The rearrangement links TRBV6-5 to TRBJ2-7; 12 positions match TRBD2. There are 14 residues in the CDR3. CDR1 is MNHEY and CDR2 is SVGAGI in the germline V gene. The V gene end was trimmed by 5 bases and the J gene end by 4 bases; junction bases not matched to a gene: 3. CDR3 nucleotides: TGTGCCAGCAGTCGGACTAGCGGGACTTACGAGCAGTACTTC. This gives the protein CASSRTSGTYEQYF.

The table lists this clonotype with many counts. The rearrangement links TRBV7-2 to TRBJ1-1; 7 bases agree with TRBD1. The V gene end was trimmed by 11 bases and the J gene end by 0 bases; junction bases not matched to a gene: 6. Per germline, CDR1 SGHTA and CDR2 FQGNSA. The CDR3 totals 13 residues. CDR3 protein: CALQGILNTEAFF. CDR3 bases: TGTGCCCTACAGGGGATCTTGAACACTGAAGCTTTCTTT.

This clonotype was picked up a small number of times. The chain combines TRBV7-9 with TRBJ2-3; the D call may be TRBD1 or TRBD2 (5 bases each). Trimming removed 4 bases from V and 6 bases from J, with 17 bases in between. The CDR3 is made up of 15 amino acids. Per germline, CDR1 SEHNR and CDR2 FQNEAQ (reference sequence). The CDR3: CASSYGTHELDTQYF. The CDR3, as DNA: TGTGCCAGCAGCTACGGGACCCATGAGCTGGATACGCAGTATTTT.

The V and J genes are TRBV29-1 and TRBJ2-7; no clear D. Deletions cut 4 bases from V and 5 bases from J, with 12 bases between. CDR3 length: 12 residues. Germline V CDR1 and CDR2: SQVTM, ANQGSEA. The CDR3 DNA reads TGCAGCGTTGGTGGTTCTGCACACGAGCAGTACTTC. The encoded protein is CSVGGSAHEQYF.

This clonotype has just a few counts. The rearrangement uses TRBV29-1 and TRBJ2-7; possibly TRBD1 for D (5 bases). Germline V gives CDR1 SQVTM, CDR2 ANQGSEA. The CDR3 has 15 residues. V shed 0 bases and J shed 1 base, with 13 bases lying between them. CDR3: CSVEDVVGASYEQYF. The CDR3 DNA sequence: TGCAGCGTTGAAGATGTGGTAGGGGCTTCCTACGAGCAGTACTTC.

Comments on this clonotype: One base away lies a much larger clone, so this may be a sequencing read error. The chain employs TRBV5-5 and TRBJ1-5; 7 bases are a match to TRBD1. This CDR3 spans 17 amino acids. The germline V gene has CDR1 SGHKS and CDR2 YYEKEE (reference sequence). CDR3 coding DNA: TGTGCCAGCAGCTTGGAGGGGGCTAGCGCAAGGAATCAGTCCCAGCATTTT. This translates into CASSLEGASARNQSQHF.

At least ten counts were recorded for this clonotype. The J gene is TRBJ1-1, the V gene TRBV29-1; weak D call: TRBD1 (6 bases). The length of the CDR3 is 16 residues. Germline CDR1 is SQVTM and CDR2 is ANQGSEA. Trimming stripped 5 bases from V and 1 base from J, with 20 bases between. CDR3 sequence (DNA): TGCAGCGTTTCGTTTGTGGGACACTGGGGGAACACTGAAGCTTTCTTT. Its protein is CSVSFVGHWGNTEAFF.

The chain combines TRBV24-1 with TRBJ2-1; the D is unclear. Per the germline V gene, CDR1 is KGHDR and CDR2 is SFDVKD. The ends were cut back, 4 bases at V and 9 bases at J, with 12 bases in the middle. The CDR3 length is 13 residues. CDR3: CATSESSVAEQFF. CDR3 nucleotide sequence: TGTGCCACCAGTGAGTCCTCAGTGGCTGAGCAGTTCTTC.

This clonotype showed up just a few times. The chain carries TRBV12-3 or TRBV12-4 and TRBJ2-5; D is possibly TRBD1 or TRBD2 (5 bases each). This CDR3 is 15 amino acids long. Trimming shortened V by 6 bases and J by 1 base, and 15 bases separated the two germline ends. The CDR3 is CASRKTEGIQETQYF. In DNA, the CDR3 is TGTGCCAGCAGGAAAACTGAGGGGATCCAAGAGACCCAGTACTTC.

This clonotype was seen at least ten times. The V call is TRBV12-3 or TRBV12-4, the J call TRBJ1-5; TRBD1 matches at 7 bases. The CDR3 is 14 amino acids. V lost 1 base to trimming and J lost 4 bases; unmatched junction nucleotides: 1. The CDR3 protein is CASSLVQGNQPQHF. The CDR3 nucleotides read TGTGCCAGCAGTTTAGTACAGGGGAATCAGCCCCAGCATTTT.

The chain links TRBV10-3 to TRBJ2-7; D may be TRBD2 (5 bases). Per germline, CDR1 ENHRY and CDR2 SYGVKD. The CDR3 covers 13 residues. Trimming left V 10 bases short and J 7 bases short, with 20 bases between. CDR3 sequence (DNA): TGTGCCACCCTTTCTAGCTCTACACAAGAGCAGTACTTC. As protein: CATLSSSTQEQYF.

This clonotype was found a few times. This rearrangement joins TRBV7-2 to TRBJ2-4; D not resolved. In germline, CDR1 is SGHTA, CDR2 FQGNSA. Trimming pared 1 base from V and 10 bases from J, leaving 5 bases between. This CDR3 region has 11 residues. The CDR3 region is CASSLVGIQYF. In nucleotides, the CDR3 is TGTGCCAGCAGCTTAGTTGGAATTCAGTACTTC.

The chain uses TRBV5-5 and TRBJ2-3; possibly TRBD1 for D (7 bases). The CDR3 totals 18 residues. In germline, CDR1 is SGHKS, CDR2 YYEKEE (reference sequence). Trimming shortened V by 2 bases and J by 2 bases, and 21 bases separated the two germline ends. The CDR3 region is CASSFRRDSLTPTDTQYF. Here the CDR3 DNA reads TGTGCCAGCAGCTTTAGGAGGGACAGCCTTACACCCACAGATACGCAGTATTTT. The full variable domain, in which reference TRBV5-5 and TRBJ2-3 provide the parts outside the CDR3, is DAGVTQSPTHLIKTRGQQVTLRCSPISGHKSVSWYQQVLGQGPQFIFQYYEKEERGRGNFPDRFSARQFPNYSSELNVNALLLGDSALYLCASSFRRDSLTPTDTQYFGPGTRLTVL.

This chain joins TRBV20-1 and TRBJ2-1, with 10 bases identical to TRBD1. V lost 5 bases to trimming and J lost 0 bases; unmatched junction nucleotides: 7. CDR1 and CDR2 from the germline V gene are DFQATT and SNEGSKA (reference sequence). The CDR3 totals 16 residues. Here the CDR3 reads CSALTGTGDSYNEQFF. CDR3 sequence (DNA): TGCAGTGCTTTGACCGGGACAGGGGACTCCTACAATGAGCAGTTCTTC.